What follows are 28 T cell receptor beta chains derived from one specimen sequenced in a study of T cells in Graves' hyperthyroidism and ophthalmopathy. Amplified TCR beta CDR3 regions derived from RNA transcripts. During a first-round RT-PCR of the TCR CDR3, the HTBI primer set was used. TCRdb called the multiplex PCR reads again in MiXCR, with one record for every CDR3 protein. The sample shows 390,000 or so distinct CDR3 sequences, around 15% of them seen only once. The sequenced sample consisted of blood. These receptors all stem from a young man with Graves' ophthalmopathy.

This clonotype was observed many times. The V gene is TRBV6-2 or TRBV6-3, the J gene TRBJ2-3; 11 positions agree with TRBD2. Germline values: CDR1 MNHEY, CDR2 SVGEGT. The CDR3 runs to 18 residues. Losses at the gene ends were 4 bases for V and 5 bases for J; bases not matched to a gene: 14. CDR3 in DNA: TGTGCCAGCAGTTGGAGCCTCGGGACTAGCGGAGGAGGAGATACGCAGTATTTT. Protein sequence: CASSWSLGTSGGGDTQYF.

This clonotype was counted many times. The rearrangement joins TRBV12-3 or TRBV12-4 to TRBJ1-6; D not resolved. The V end was cut by 1 base, the J end by 0 bases, with 7 bases between. CDR3 length: 16 residues. CDR3 residues: CASSLGRSSYNSPLHF. DNA for the CDR3: TGTGCCAGCAGTTTAGGCCGCAGCTCCTATAATTCACCCCTCCACTTT.

Judged by abundance, this clonotype is medium-sized. The chain carries TRBV6-1 and TRBJ2-7; D might be TRBD2 (6 bases). The germline V gene encodes CDR1 MNHNS and CDR2 SASEGT. The length of the CDR3 is 16 residues. Trimming pared 5 bases from V and 5 bases from J, leaving 22 bases between. This CDR3 is CASSPLAGNGRDEQYF. The CDR3 bases are TGTGCCAGCAGTCCTCTCGCGGGGAACGGGCGCGACGAGCAGTACTTC.

The chain uses TRBV19 and TRBJ1-6, with D possibly TRBD1 on 6 matching bases. Germline CDR1 reads LNHDA; CDR2 reads SQIVND (reference sequence). This CDR3 comprises 16 residues. V was pared by 6 bases and J by 6 bases, with 18 bases between. The CDR3 here is CASRFTGYGINSPLHF. DNA for the CDR3: TGTGCCAGTAGGTTCACAGGGTACGGGATTAATTCACCCCTCCACTTT.

This clonotype was seen at least ten times. This chain links TRBV30 with TRBJ1-2; 11 nucleotides match TRBD1. The CDR3 consists of 12 residues. Germline CDR1 reads GTSNPN; CDR2 reads SVGIG (reference sequence). The V gene end was trimmed by 7 bases and the J gene end by 7 bases; junction bases not matched to a gene: 5. This CDR3 reads CASQGTGGGYTF. The CDR3 DNA sequence: TGTGCCTCCCAAGGGACAGGGGGTGGCTACACCTTC. The full variable domain, in which reference TRBV30 and TRBJ1-2 provide the parts outside the CDR3, is SQTIHQWPATLVQPVGSPLSLECTVEGTSNPNLYWYRQAAGRGLQLLFYSVGIGQISSEVPQNLSASRPQDRQFILSSKKLLLSDSGFYLCASQGTGGGYTFGSGTRLTVV.

This clonotype has a count of ten or more. This sequence joins TRBV6-2 or TRBV6-3 and TRBJ2-1; 7 bases map to TRBD2. The CDR3 runs to 13 residues. V was clipped by 7 bases and J by 6 bases; unmatched bases: 6. CDR1 and CDR2 (germline): MNHEY, SVGEGT. CDR3 coding DNA: TGTGCCAGCACGGCTAGCGGCTCCAATGAGCAGTTCTTC. Translating it yields CASTASGSNEQFF.

Ten or more counts support this clonotype. J is TRBJ2-7 and V is TRBV5-1; TRBD2 matches at 16 bases. After removal of 4 bases from V and 7 bases from J, the junction contained 5 bases not matched to a gene. This CDR3 is 15 amino acids long. CDR1 and CDR2 from the germline V gene are SGHRS and YFSETQ. CDR3 region: CASSMGLAGGGEQYF. In DNA, the CDR3 is TGCGCCAGCAGCATGGGACTAGCGGGAGGGGGGGAGCAGTACTTC.

This clonotype has only a few counts. The rearrangement uses TRBV5-4 and TRBJ2-5; maybe TRBD1 (6 bases). V was cut by 4 bases and J by 1 base, with 11 bases left in between. Germline V gene lookup returns CDR1 SGHNT and CDR2 YYREEE (reference sequence). This CDR3 has 14 residues. In nucleotides, the CDR3 is TGTGCCAGCAGCCGACAGGTTCCCCAAGAGACCCAGTACTTC. Its translation: CASSRQVPQETQYF.

This clonotype was detected ten times or more. The chain joins TRBV7-6 to TRBJ2-7, with unresolved D. The CDR3 has 12 amino acids. The germline V gene has CDR1 SGHVS and CDR2 FNYEAQ. V was cut by 5 bases and J by 2 bases, with 7 bases left in between. This chain's CDR3 is CASSQTTYEQYF. The DNA for the CDR3 is TGTGCCAGCAGCCAAACTACCTACGAGCAGTACTTC.

This clonotype occurred many times. This chain connects TRBV7-9 to TRBJ1-2; D is perhaps TRBD1 (5 bases). V was pared by 2 bases and J by 2 bases, with 9 bases between. The germline CDR1 and CDR2 sequences are SEHNR and FQNEAQ (reference sequence). This CDR3 comprises 14 residues. The CDR3 coding sequence is TGTGCCAGCAGCTTATCAGGGAGCAACTATGGCTACACCTTC. It encodes CASSLSGSNYGYTF.

In regard to this clonotype: This may stem from a read error, because a much larger clone lies one nucleotide away. The chain combines TRBV27 with TRBJ1-2, with D maybe TRBD1 (5 bases). Trimming took off 4 bases at V and 1 base at J, with 16 bases between the two ends. The V gene's germline CDR1 is MNHEY and CDR2 SMNVEV (reference sequence). The CDR3 runs to 16 residues. CDR3 loop: CASSSTGSGFNYGYTF. CDR3 nucleotides: TGTGCCAGCAGTTCAACAGGCTCGGGGTTTAACTATGGCTACACCTTC.

V gene TRBV29-1 combines with J gene TRBJ1-1, with D possibly TRBD1 on 5 matching bases. The CDR3 extends over 12 amino acids. The germline V gene has CDR1 SQVTM and CDR2 ANQGSEA. V was shortened by 3 bases and J by 3 bases, with 8 bases between the two germline ends. Here the CDR3 DNA reads TGCAGCGTTGAGGAAGGGGACACTGAAGCTTTCTTT. This gives the protein CSVEEGDTEAFF.

This clonotype was detected many times. V and J are TRBV12-3 or TRBV12-4 and TRBJ1-4; D is undetermined. This CDR3 is 16 amino acids long. V lost 3 bases and J 10 bases, leaving 21 bases between the germline ends. The CDR3 DNA sequence: TGTGCCAGCAGTTTCGGTCTTGGGCAGGCGGACGGAAAACTGTTTTTT. Translating it yields CASSFGLGQADGKLFF.

This clonotype was picked up a small number of times. This chain links TRBV20-1 with TRBJ1-2; tentative D call: TRBD1 (6 bases). This CDR3 region has 14 residues. The germline gives CDR1 DFQATT, CDR2 SNEGSKA (reference sequence). Trimming pared 6 bases from V and 2 bases from J, leaving 16 bases between. CDR3 nucleotide sequence: TGCAGTGCCAAGAGGGGGACGAAAAACTATGGCTACACCTTC. As protein: CSAKRGTKNYGYTF.

This clonotype was picked up one time. This rearrangement joins TRBV19 to TRBJ1-5; no definite D call. The ends were cut back, 3 bases at V and 0 bases at J, with 9 bases in the middle. This CDR3 has 15 residues. Germline lookup yields CDR1 LNHDA and CDR2 SQIVND (reference sequence). The CDR3 here is CASSIRHNSNQPQHF. CDR3 sequence (DNA): TGTGCCAGTAGTATCCGGCACAATAGCAATCAGCCCCAGCATTTT.

This clonotype was detected many times. V is TRBV7-9 and J is TRBJ2-1, with 10 nucleotides matching TRBD1. The CDR3 has 14 residues. V lost 5 bases and J lost 10; bases outside the gene matches: 8. CDR1 SEHNR and CDR2 FQNEAQ come from the germline V gene (reference sequence). Here the CDR3 DNA reads TGTGCCAGCAGCCCTTACCGACAGGGGGCCGAGCAGTTCTTC. Protein sequence: CASSPYRQGAEQFF.

This clonotype was recorded at least ten times. The V and J genes are TRBV12-3 or TRBV12-4 and TRBJ2-7, with D perhaps matching TRBD1 or TRBD2 (5 bases each). The V gene lost 4 bases and the J gene lost 5 bases, with 6 bases spanning the gap. The length of the CDR3 is 11 residues. The DNA of the CDR3 is TGTGCCAGCAGTTGGGGGAACGAGCAGTACTTC. Translated: CASSWGNEQYF.

This clonotype was seen repeatedly, ten times or more. This sequence joins TRBV6-1 and TRBJ2-5; D is possibly TRBD1 (6 bases). Germline values: CDR1 MNHNS, CDR2 SASEGT. Between the trimmed V and J ends, which lost 6 bases and 5 bases, there was a span of 19 bases. This CDR3 comprises 15 residues. CDR3 residues: CASRGWTVRWETQYF. CDR3 coding DNA: TGTGCCAGCAGGGGATGGACAGTTCGTTGGGAGACCCAGTACTTC.

The V and J genes are TRBV6-1 and TRBJ1-5, with D possibly TRBD1 on 5 matching bases. The CDR3 runs 19 residues. Trimming cost V 6 bases and J 2 bases, with 26 bases left between them. Germline V CDR1 and CDR2: MNHNS, SASEGT. The CDR3 sequence is CASSRFQGIRPGGNQPQHF. CDR3 DNA sequence: TGTGCCAGCAGCCGATTTCAGGGAATCAGGCCCGGGGGCAATCAGCCCCAGCATTTT.

This clonotype has ten or more counts. The chain carries TRBV27 and TRBJ2-1; D may be TRBD1 (5 bases). Germline V lookup: CDR1 MNHEY, CDR2 SMNVEV (reference sequence). The CDR3 consists of 14 residues. V was clipped by 2 bases and J by 0 bases, with 5 bases between them. CDR3 sequence: CASSLDSSYNEQFF. The CDR3 DNA sequence: TGTGCCAGCAGTTTAGACAGCTCCTACAATGAGCAGTTCTTC.

This clonotype was counted ten times or more. The chain has TRBV12-3 or TRBV12-4 and TRBJ2-3, with D possibly matching TRBD2 (6 bases). V lost 5 bases and J lost 11, with 14 bases in between. The CDR3 totals 12 residues. The DNA for the CDR3 is TGTGCCAGCAGTACAGCGGGCACCATGCAGTATTTT. It translates to CASSTAGTMQYF.

This clonotype was detected a few times. The chain carries TRBV19 and TRBJ1-2, with unresolved D. This CDR3 has 14 amino acids. The V end was cut by 5 bases, the J end by 4 bases, with 14 bases between. Germline values: CDR1 LNHDA, CDR2 SQIVND (reference sequence). The CDR3 nucleotides are TGTGCCAGTAGTCTCAACCGGGGTCTCTATGGCTACACCTTC. Its protein product is CASSLNRGLYGYTF. The complete variable domain, with remaining parts taken from reference TRBV19 and TRBJ1-2, reads DGGITQSPKYLFRKEGQNVTLSCEQNLNHDAMYWYRQDPGQGLRLIYYSQIVNDFQKGDIAEGYSVSREKKESFPLTVTSAQKNPTAFYLCASSLNRGLYGYTFGSGTRLTVV.

This clonotype appeared many times. The chain combines TRBV20-1 with TRBJ2-7; TRBD2 agrees at 12 bases. The CDR3 is 13 amino acids. V was clipped by 5 bases and J by 3 bases; unmatched bases: 2. The germline V gene encodes CDR1 DFQATT and CDR2 SNEGSKA (reference sequence). In DNA form, the CDR3 reads TGCAGTGCTGTACTAGCGGGAGGCTACGAGCAGTACTTC. It translates to CSAVLAGGYEQYF.

This clonotype has a count of ten or more. This chain uses TRBV6-1 with TRBJ1-5; tentative D call: TRBD1 (5 bases). Per the germline V gene, CDR1 is MNHNS and CDR2 is SASEGT. V was shortened by 3 bases and J by 9 bases, with 12 bases between the two germline ends. This CDR3 comprises 13 residues. This chain's CDR3 is CASSDGRVRPQHF. The DNA for the CDR3 is TGTGCCAGCAGTGACGGCAGGGTTAGGCCCCAGCATTTT.

The sample holds many counts of this clonotype. The chain joins TRBV20-1 to TRBJ1-2; no reliable D call. In germline, CDR1 is DFQATT, CDR2 SNEGSKA (reference sequence). Trimming left V 4 bases short and J 2 bases short, with 8 bases between. This CDR3 spans 12 amino acids. The CDR3 DNA is TGCAGTGCTATCTCAAGGAACTATGGCTACACCTTC. This sequence encodes CSAISRNYGYTF.

The gene calls are TRBV7-8 and TRBJ2-1; TRBD1 might be the D (6 bases). The CDR3 totals 13 residues. V dropped 10 bases and J dropped 15 bases, with 25 bases sitting between them. Per the germline V gene, CDR1 is SGHVS and CDR2 is FQNEAQ. CDR3 loop: CATLRDTLRDPFF. As DNA, the CDR3 is TGTGCCACTCTCCGGGACACCCTTCGAGATCCGTTCTTC.

The chain is built from TRBV5-1 and TRBJ2-5; tentative D call: TRBD2 (6 bases). This CDR3 spans 14 amino acids. From germline, CDR1 is SGHRS and CDR2 YFSETQ. V lost 3 bases, J lost 1 base, and 10 bases lay in between. CDR3: CASSSSGVQETQYF. CDR3 in DNA: TGCGCCAGCAGCTCGTCGGGAGTCCAAGAGACCCAGTACTTC. The full variable domain, rest sourced from reference TRBV5-1 and TRBJ2-5, is KAGVTQTPRYLIKTRGQQVTLSCSPISGHRSVSWYQQTPGQGLQFLFEYFSETQRNKGNFPGRFSGRQFSNSRSEMNVSTLELGDSALYLCASSSSGVQETQYFGPGTRLLVL.

Note on this clonotype: A much larger clone is a single base away; this may be a read error. The chain links TRBV6-1 to TRBJ2-5; TRBD2 aligns across 9 bases. CDR1 and CDR2 (germline): MNHNS, SASEGT. V shed 6 bases, J shed 4 bases, and the junction held 12 bases outside the gene matches. The CDR3 is 16 amino acids. CDR3 nucleotides: TGTGCCAGCAGATCCAAACTAGCGGGCAGCCGAGAGACCCAGTACTTC. It yields the protein CASRSKLAGSRETQYF.